The 22 T cell receptor beta chains given below trace back to one sample, sequenced in a study of blood T cells in healthy people across ages. Then a second PCR, running roughly 7 to 12 cycles, was carried out with a sample-barcoded 5' primer and a J-beta primer mix. TCRdb reprocessed the 5' RACE reads with MiXCR, giving one entry per CDR3 protein. Seen here are hundreds of thousands of distinct CDR3 sequences, roughly 50% observed once, and the top ten hold about a quarter. Sequencing was carried out using blood. All receptors derive from a man aged 40-50 years in good health.

The gene calls are TRBV10-3 and TRBJ1-2; D is possibly TRBD1 (5 bases). The CDR3 consists of 14 residues. V dropped 0 bases and J dropped 6 bases, with 11 bases sitting between them. The V gene's germline CDR1 is ENHRY and CDR2 SYGVKD. The CDR3 sequence: CAISESGDHHGYTF. The CDR3 nucleotides are TGTGCCATCAGTGAGTCGGGGGACCACCATGGCTACACCTTC.

The chain employs TRBV7-2 and TRBJ1-6, with unresolved D. CDR1 is SGHTA and CDR2 is FQGNSA in the germline V gene. The V gene lost 5 bases and the J gene lost 0 bases, with 11 bases spanning the gap. The CDR3 covers 16 residues. The CDR3 region has the DNA TGTGCCAGCAGCGTAGACCGGAGCTCCTATAATTCACCCCTCCACTTT. Amino acid sequence: CASSVDRSSYNSPLHF.

The gene calls are TRBV5-1 and TRBJ2-1; TRBD2 agrees at 13 bases. This CDR3 has 16 residues. Germline V CDR1 and CDR2: SGHRS, YFSETQ. The V and J ends lost 4 bases and 8 bases, in that order; junction bases with no gene match: 9. CDR3 amino acids: CASSPTTSGRKDEQFF. The DNA of the CDR3 is TGCGCCAGCAGCCCCACGACTAGCGGGAGGAAAGATGAGCAGTTCTTC.

This chain joins TRBV6-5 and TRBJ2-3, with TRBD1 identical over 8 bases. This CDR3 spans 16 amino acids. CDR1 and CDR2 (germline): MNHEY, SVGAGI. Trimming at V came to 6 bases and at J to 2 bases, leaving 10 bases not matched to a gene. The CDR3: CASRPGQARVTDTQYF. DNA of the CDR3: TGTGCCAGCAGACCGGGACAGGCCCGGGTCACAGATACGCAGTATTTT.

The J gene is TRBJ2-7, the V gene TRBV5-5; no reliable D call. CDR1 is SGHKS, CDR2 YYEKEE, per germline (reference sequence). V was shortened by 3 bases and J by 0 bases, with 13 bases between the two germline ends. The CDR3 length is 15 residues. The CDR3 coding sequence is TGTGCCAGCAGCTCAGCACCGACGCGCTCCTACGAGCAGTACTTC. Encoded protein: CASSSAPTRSYEQYF.

This clonotype came up once. This chain connects TRBV13 to TRBJ2-3; TRBD2 aligns across 8 bases. Trimming took 1 base from V and 3 from J; bases not matched to a gene: 3. CDR3 length: 15 amino acids. Germline CDR1 is PRHDT and CDR2 is FYEKMQ (reference sequence). DNA for the CDR3: TGTGCCAGCAGCTTAGTAGCGGGAAAGACAGATACGCAGTATTTT. Translated, it gives CASSLVAGKTDTQYF.

The rearrangement links TRBV20-1 to TRBJ1-2; a weak D match, TRBD1 (6 bases). The germline V and J ends were trimmed by 3 bases and 8 bases, with 16 bases remaining between them. Germline CDR1 and CDR2: DFQATT and SNEGSKA (reference sequence). This CDR3 comprises 13 residues. The CDR3 DNA reads TGCAGTGCTAGCGACAGGATCCTTAACGGCTACACCTTC. It translates to CSASDRILNGYTF.

This chain connects TRBV6-1 to TRBJ2-1, with D possibly being TRBD1 (6 bases). The CDR3 spans 13 residues. With 4 bases removed from V and 10 bases from J, the gap between germline ends came to 14 bases. Germline V gene lookup returns CDR1 MNHNS and CDR2 SASEGT. The CDR3 here is CASSVGQPYEQFF. The CDR3 nucleotides are TGTGCCAGCAGTGTCGGACAGCCTTACGAGCAGTTCTTC.

This chain uses TRBV28 with TRBJ2-5, with 10 bases identical to TRBD2. CDR3 length equals 16 residues. Germline-derived CDR1 and CDR2 are MDHEN and SYDVKM. V gave up 2 bases and J gave up 1 base; unmatched junction bases: 4. CDR3 nucleotides: TGTGCCAGCAGTTTACCACTAGCGGGGACCCAAGAGACCCAGTACTTC. Translated: CASSLPLAGTQETQYF.

There are many counts of this clonotype. The rearrangement uses TRBV20-1 and TRBJ2-7; no reliable D call. The V end was cut by 6 bases, the J end by 2 bases, with 14 bases between. The CDR3 covers 13 residues. Germline V lookup: CDR1 DFQATT, CDR2 SNEGSKA (reference sequence). Here the CDR3 DNA reads TGCAGTGCCCCCAAAGTGACCACCTACGAGCAGTACTTC. This sequence encodes CSAPKVTTYEQYF.

The chain is built from TRBV9 and TRBJ2-5, with D possibly being TRBD1 (6 bases). The length of the CDR3 is 16 residues. Germline loops: CDR1 SGDLS, CDR2 YYNGEE. The V end was cut by 2 bases, the J end by 3 bases, with 17 bases between. CDR3 in DNA: TGTGCCAGCAGCGTGAACCCAGGGGCGGACGAAGAGACCCAGTACTTC. Protein product: CASSVNPGADEETQYF.

This clonotype was observed a handful of times. The chain joins TRBV19 to TRBJ2-1; no reliable D call. V lost 7 bases and J 3 bases, leaving 13 bases between the germline ends. From germline, CDR1 is LNHDA and CDR2 SQIVND (reference sequence). The CDR3 sequence is 14 residues long. The CDR3 nucleotides read TGTGCCAGTATGCCAGGCAGCGACTACAATGAGCAGTTCTTC. Protein: CASMPGSDYNEQFF.

The chain carries TRBV5-1 and TRBJ2-7; 12 nucleotides match TRBD2. After removal of 4 bases from V and 2 bases from J, the junction contained 4 bases not matched to a gene. The CDR3 runs to 15 residues. The V gene's germline CDR1 is SGHRS and CDR2 YFSETQ. The CDR3: CASSVTSGGTYEQYF. CDR3 DNA sequence: TGCGCCAGCAGCGTGACTAGCGGGGGAACCTACGAGCAGTACTTC.

The chain links TRBV6-6 to TRBJ1-2; D unresolved. V lost 2 bases and J 1 base, leaving 5 bases between the germline ends. Germline loops: CDR1 MNHNY, CDR2 SVGAGI (reference sequence). This CDR3 comprises 13 residues. The CDR3 sequence: CASSYSVNYGYTF. CDR3 in DNA: TGTGCCAGCAGTTACAGTGTTAACTATGGCTACACCTTC.

This clonotype was recorded only once. The chain couples TRBV20-1 to TRBJ2-3; D not resolved. The CDR3 has 11 amino acids. The germline gives CDR1 DFQATT, CDR2 SNEGSKA (reference sequence). The V end lost 5 bases, the J end lost 6 bases, and 9 bases lay between the germline ends. CDR3 coding DNA: TGCAGTGCTCCCGATCGTGATACGCAGTATTTT. Protein product: CSAPDRDTQYF.

The rearrangement joins TRBV7-3 to TRBJ2-1; perhaps TRBD2 as D (6 bases). This CDR3 region has 14 residues. With 4 bases removed from V and 2 bases from J, the gap between germline ends came to 9 bases. Germline CDR1 and CDR2: SGHTA and FQGTGA. This CDR3 is CASSSGDPYNEQFF. As DNA, the CDR3 is TGTGCCAGCAGCTCGGGAGACCCCTACAATGAGCAGTTCTTC.

The chain links TRBV27 to TRBJ1-2; D not resolved. The CDR3 consists of 14 residues. Per the germline V gene, CDR1 is MNHEY and CDR2 is SMNVEV (reference sequence). Trimming took off 8 bases at V and 5 bases at J, with 18 bases between the two ends. The CDR3 spells CASDLIRSGYGYTF. The CDR3 DNA follows: TGTGCCAGCGACCTCATCCGTAGCGGGTATGGCTACACCTTC.

In this sample, this clonotype turned up many times. This chain links TRBV20-1 with TRBJ1-5; 9 nucleotides line up with TRBD1. Germline CDR1 and CDR2: DFQATT and SNEGSKA (reference sequence). V lost 6 bases and J lost 3; bases outside the gene matches: 12. This CDR3 spans 16 amino acids. The CDR3 sequence: CSAQIQGARANQPQHF. In nucleotides, the CDR3 is TGCAGTGCCCAAATACAGGGGGCGCGAGCCAATCAGCCCCAGCATTTT.

This sequence joins TRBV14 and TRBJ2-7; the match to TRBD1 covers 12 bases. The germline CDR1 and CDR2 sequences are SGHDN and FVKESK. V shed 2 bases and J 4 bases; nucleotides not matched to a gene: 15. The CDR3 covers 19 residues. In DNA, the CDR3 is TGTGCCAGCAGCCAACTACCGGGACAGGGGGCGGGAACCCATTACGAGCAGTACTTC. Translating it yields CASSQLPGQGAGTHYEQYF.

The genes are TRBV7-2 and TRBJ2-2; 11 bases match TRBD1. From germline, CDR1 is SGHTA and CDR2 FQGNSA. The CDR3 consists of 15 residues. After removal of 5 bases from V and 7 bases from J, the junction contained 6 bases not matched to a gene. The CDR3 spells CASSLGQGANGELFF. The CDR3 DNA is TGTGCCAGCAGCCTCGGACAGGGGGCGAACGGGGAGCTGTTTTTT.

The genes are TRBV20-1 and TRBJ2-5; possible D gene TRBD2, 7 bases. The V gene lost 6 bases and the J gene lost 2 bases, with 10 bases spanning the gap. CDR3 length: 12 amino acids. CDR1 is DFQATT, CDR2 SNEGSKA, per germline (reference sequence). The CDR3: CSAGGPQETQYF. The CDR3, as DNA: TGCAGTGCGGGGGGGCCACAAGAGACCCAGTACTTC.

The chain uses TRBV7-6 and TRBJ2-3, with D tentatively TRBD2 (6 bases). From germline, CDR1 is SGHVS and CDR2 FNYEAQ. The CDR3 totals 15 residues. Trimming left V 4 bases short and J 0 bases short, with 11 bases between. CDR3 protein: CASSSGDFSTDTQYF. For the CDR3, the DNA is TGTGCCAGCAGCTCGGGGGACTTTAGCACAGATACGCAGTATTTT.